Each of the 19 T cell receptor beta chains below was sequenced from the same sample in a study of PD-1 blockade in classical Hodgkin lymphoma (dated by TCRdb to about 2020). The sample's time point label, in plain terms: cycle 1 day 1 (C1D1), immediately before nivolumab initiation. Relapse after autologous stem cell transplantation had occurred in all trial patients, and cohorts A, B and C were distinguished by prior brentuximab vedotin exposure. The library was made by the immunoSEQ multiplex PCR assay. The immuneACCESS repertoire file appears here via TCRdb, limited to in-frame rearrangements. These files lack a portion of the clones; in checked studies, under half of the deficit traces to unresolved V genes, and the cause of the others is not known. For this sample the table gives about 41,000 clones, of which over 70% were detected only once. The biggest ten clones account for approximately 20% of the sample.

The sample here was peripheral blood mononuclear cells (PBMCs), taken at baseline. The receptors were sampled from a human donor with classical Hodgkin lymphoma.

The chain carries TRBV19 and TRBJ1-3; the D is unclear. V was trimmed by 7 bases and J by 2 bases, leaving 9 bases between them. The V gene's germline CDR1 is LNHDA and CDR2 SQIVND (reference sequence). The CDR3 spans 13 residues. CDR3 region: CASTRRPGNTIYF. As DNA, the CDR3 is TGTGCCAGTACTCGGAGGCCTGGAAACACCATATATTTT. The entire variable domain, with the rest obtained from reference TRBV19 and TRBJ1-3, is as follows: DGGITQSPKYLFRKEGQNVTLSCEQNLNHDAMYWYRQDPGQGLRLIYYSQIVNDFQKGDIAEGYSVSREKKESFPLTVTSAQKNPTAFYLCASTRRPGNTIYFGEGSWLTVV.

This clone was counted at least ten times. The rearrangement links TRBV7-3 to TRBJ2-3; D gene uncertain. V lost 2 bases, J lost 5 bases, and 5 bases lay in between. This CDR3 contains 12 residues. CDR1 SGHTA and CDR2 FQGTGA come from the germline V gene. The CDR3, as DNA: TGTGCCAGCAGCTTATCAGGAGATACGCAGTATTTT. Amino acids: CASSLSGDTQYF. Full variable domain (remainder filled in from reference TRBV7-3 and TRBJ2-3): GAGVSQTPSNKVTEKGKYVELRCDPISGHTALYWYRQSLGQGPEFLIYFQGTGAADDSGLPNDRFFAVRPEGSVSTLKIQRTERGDSAVYLCASSLSGDTQYFGPGTRLTVL.

In regard to this clone: An end of the junction differs from the germline gene, which may be a read error. The chain couples TRBV7-7 to TRBJ2-1; the match to TRBD2 covers 9 bases. CDR3 length: 15 residues. CDR1 is SSHAT, CDR2 FNYEAQ, per germline (reference sequence). CDR3 sequence (DNA): TGTGCTAGCAGCTTAGCGGCGGGAGGGCCCAATGAGCAGTTCTTC. It yields the protein CASSLAAGGPNEQFF.

The chain has TRBV28 and TRBJ2-2; D call uncertain. From germline, CDR1 is MDHEN and CDR2 SYDVKM. The CDR3 totals 13 residues. Between the trimmed V and J ends, which lost 7 bases and 3 bases, there was a span of 9 bases. The CDR3 DNA is TGTGCCAGCACCTTTCTATACACCGGGGAGCTGTTTTTT. This codes for CASTFLYTGELFF. Together with reference TRBV28 and TRBJ2-2, the CDR3 gives the full variable domain: DVKVTQSSRYLVKRTGEKVFLECVQDMDHENMFWYRQDPGLGLRLIYFSYDVKMKEKGDIPEGYSVSREKKERFSLILESASTNQTSMYLCASTFLYTGELFFGEGSRLTVL.

The V call is TRBV27, the J call TRBJ2-7, with D hard to call. CDR1 and CDR2 from the germline V gene are MNHEY and SMNVEV (reference sequence). The CDR3 loop spans 12 amino acids. V gave up 8 bases and J gave up 4 bases, with 12 bases separating them. The CDR3 region has the DNA TGTGCCAGCCAAAATCGGAATTACGAGCAGTACTTC. Its protein product is CASQNRNYEQYF.

V is TRBV18 and J is TRBJ1-1; D remains ambiguous. The CDR3 has 13 residues. The germline V and J ends were trimmed by 3 bases and 6 bases, with 11 bases remaining between them. Germline CDR1 and CDR2: KGHSH and LQKENI. The CDR3 coding sequence is TGTGCCAGCTCACCCACCGAAGTGGCTGAAGCTTTCTTT. Translated: CASSPTEVAEAFF. Looking up the rest from reference TRBV18 and TRBJ1-1 gives the full variable domain: NAGVMQNPRHLVRRRGQEARLRCSPMKGHSHVYWYRQLPEEGLKFMVYLQKENIIDESGMPKERFSAEFPKEGPSILRIQQVVRGDSAAYFCASSPTEVAEAFFGQGTRLTVV.

The rearrangement links TRBV7-9 to TRBJ2-7, with TRBD1 matching over 7 bases. The CDR3 length is 13 residues. Trimming at V came to 2 bases and at J to 4 bases, leaving 2 bases not matched to a gene. Germline values: CDR1 SEHNR, CDR2 FQNEAQ (reference sequence). The CDR3 bases are TGTGCCAGCAGCTTAAGACAGGGTTACGAGCAGTACTTC. This codes for CASSLRQGYEQYF.

This sequence joins TRBV7-2 and TRBJ1-1; 8 bases are shared with TRBD1. After removal of 4 bases from V and 5 bases from J, the junction contained 9 bases not matched to a gene. Germline values: CDR1 SGHTA, CDR2 FQGNSA. There are 15 residues in the CDR3. CDR3 DNA: TGTGCCAGCAGCTCTGGGCAGGGGGCGCGTACTGAAGCTTTCTTT. Its translation: CASSSGQGARTEAFF.

V usage is TRBV7-9 and J usage is TRBJ2-3; no definite D call. V was cut by 5 bases and J by 6 bases, with 18 bases left in between. The CDR3 has 15 residues. Germline assignment: CDR1 SEHNR and CDR2 FQNEAQ (reference sequence). The DNA of the CDR3 is TGTGCCAGCAGCCCAAGGGTGACGGGTCGGGATACGCAGTATTTT. Protein product: CASSPRVTGRDTQYF.

The genes are TRBV29-1 and TRBJ2-2; TRBD1 might be the D (6 bases). V was shortened by 3 bases and J by 4 bases, with 9 bases between the two germline ends. Germline V gene sequence: CDR1 SQVTM, CDR2 ANQGSEA. The CDR3 has 13 residues. In DNA, the CDR3 is TGCAGCGTTGATTTAGGGGGCACCGGGGAGCTGTTTTTT. It specifies CSVDLGGTGELFF.

The chain uses TRBV6-5 and TRBJ2-5; the match to TRBD1 covers 7 bases. V was pared by 5 bases and J by 4 bases, with 10 bases of the junction left unmatched. CDR3 size: 15 residues. CDR1 is MNHEY and CDR2 is SVGAGI in the germline V gene. CDR3: CASSLTGVWGETQYF. The CDR3 coding sequence is TGTGCCAGCAGTCTCACAGGGGTGTGGGGAGAGACCCAGTACTTC.

The gene calls are TRBV5-5 and TRBJ2-1; D perhaps matches TRBD1 (5 bases). Looked up from germline, CDR1 is SGHKS and CDR2 is YYEKEE (reference sequence). This CDR3 comprises 14 residues. V was trimmed by 3 bases and J by 5 bases, leaving 12 bases between them. CDR3: CASSSIDSHNEQFF. The CDR3 coding sequence is TGTGCCAGCAGCTCCATCGACAGTCACAATGAGCAGTTCTTC.

This clone was detected a few times. The V and J genes are TRBV7-9 and TRBJ1-5; D ambiguous. Per the germline V gene, CDR1 is SEHNR and CDR2 is FQNEAQ (reference sequence). Trimming cost V 1 base and J 7 bases, with 11 bases left between them. This CDR3 region has 14 residues. CDR3 bases: TGTGCCAGCAGCTTAGTAGGGTTCGAACAGCCCCAGCATTTT. It encodes CASSLVGFEQPQHF.

This chain uses TRBV2 with TRBJ1-2; possibly TRBD1 for D (5 bases). The CDR3 loop spans 16 amino acids. The V end lost 0 bases, the J end lost 0 bases, and 11 bases lay between the germline ends. Per germline, CDR1 SNHLY and CDR2 FYNNEI. The CDR3 sequence is CASSEALQGSNYGYTF. The CDR3 nucleotides are TGTGCCAGCAGTGAAGCGCTTCAGGGTTCTAACTATGGCTACACCTTC.

The chain joins TRBV30 to TRBJ1-1; a possible D gene is TRBD1 (6 bases). Germline V CDR1 and CDR2: GTSNPN, SVGIG (reference sequence). The CDR3 is 12 residues long. V gave up 0 bases and J gave up 5 bases, with 7 bases separating them. CDR3: CAWSVQGTEAFF. The CDR3 DNA reads TGTGCCTGGAGTGTCCAGGGGACTGAAGCTTTCTTT.

This chain uses TRBV4-3 with TRBJ2-2, with TRBD2 matching over 11 bases. CDR1 is LGHNA, CDR2 YSLEER, per germline. Unmatched junction bases numbered 5, after V lost 1 base and J lost 7 bases. The CDR3 has 16 amino acids. CDR3 protein: CASSQGLAGINGELFF. DNA for the CDR3: TGCGCCAGCAGCCAAGGACTAGCGGGGATCAACGGGGAGCTGTTTTTT.

This chain links TRBV5-1 with TRBJ2-1; D may be TRBD2 (6 bases). The germline V gene has CDR1 SGHRS and CDR2 YFSETQ. V lost 0 bases to trimming and J lost 7 bases, with 11 bases between them. The CDR3 has 14 amino acids. The chain's CDR3 is CASSLVGRGNEQFF. In DNA form, the CDR3 reads TGCGCCAGCAGCTTGGTCGGGAGAGGGAATGAGCAGTTCTTC. The full variable domain, its missing parts supplied by reference TRBV5-1 and TRBJ2-1, is KAGVTQTPRYLIKTRGQQVTLSCSPISGHRSVSWYQQTPGQGLQFLFEYFSETQRNKGNFPGRFSGRQFSNSRSEMNVSTLELGDSALYLCASSLVGRGNEQFFGPGTRLTVL.

This clone was detected a few times. This chain joins TRBV28 and TRBJ1-5; no reliable D call. Trimming removed 7 bases from V and 4 bases from J, with 11 bases in between. The CDR3 has 13 residues. The germline CDR1 and CDR2 sequences are MDHEN and SYDVKM. CDR3 in DNA: TGTGCCAGCATTGGACTCCCTAATCAGCCCCAGCATTTT. As protein: CASIGLPNQPQHF.

The chain has TRBV5-6 and TRBJ2-7; D remains ambiguous. CDR3 length: 12 residues. Trimming took off 4 bases at V and 4 bases at J, with 9 bases between the two ends. CDR1 SGHDT and CDR2 YYEEEE come from the germline V gene. The CDR3, as DNA: TGTGCCAGCAGCGCCGTCGGTTACGAGCAGTACTTC. This gives the protein CASSAVGYEQYF.